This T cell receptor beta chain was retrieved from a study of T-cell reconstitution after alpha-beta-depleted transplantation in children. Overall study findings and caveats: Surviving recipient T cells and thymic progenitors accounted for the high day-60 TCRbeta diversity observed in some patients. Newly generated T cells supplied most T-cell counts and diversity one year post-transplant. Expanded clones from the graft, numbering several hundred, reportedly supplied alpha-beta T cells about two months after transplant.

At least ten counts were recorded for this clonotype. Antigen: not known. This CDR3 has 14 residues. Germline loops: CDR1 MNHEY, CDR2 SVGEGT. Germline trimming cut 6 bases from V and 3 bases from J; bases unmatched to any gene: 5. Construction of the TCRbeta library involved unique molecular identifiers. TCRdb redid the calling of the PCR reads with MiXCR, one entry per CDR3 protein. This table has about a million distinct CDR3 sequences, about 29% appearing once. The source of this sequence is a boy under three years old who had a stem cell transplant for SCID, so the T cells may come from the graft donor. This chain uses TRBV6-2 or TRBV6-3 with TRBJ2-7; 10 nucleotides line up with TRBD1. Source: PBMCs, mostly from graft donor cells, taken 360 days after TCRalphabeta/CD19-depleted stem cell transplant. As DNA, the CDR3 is TGTGCCAGCAGCTGGGGACAGGGGAACTACGAGCAGTACTTC. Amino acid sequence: CASSWGQGNYEQYF.